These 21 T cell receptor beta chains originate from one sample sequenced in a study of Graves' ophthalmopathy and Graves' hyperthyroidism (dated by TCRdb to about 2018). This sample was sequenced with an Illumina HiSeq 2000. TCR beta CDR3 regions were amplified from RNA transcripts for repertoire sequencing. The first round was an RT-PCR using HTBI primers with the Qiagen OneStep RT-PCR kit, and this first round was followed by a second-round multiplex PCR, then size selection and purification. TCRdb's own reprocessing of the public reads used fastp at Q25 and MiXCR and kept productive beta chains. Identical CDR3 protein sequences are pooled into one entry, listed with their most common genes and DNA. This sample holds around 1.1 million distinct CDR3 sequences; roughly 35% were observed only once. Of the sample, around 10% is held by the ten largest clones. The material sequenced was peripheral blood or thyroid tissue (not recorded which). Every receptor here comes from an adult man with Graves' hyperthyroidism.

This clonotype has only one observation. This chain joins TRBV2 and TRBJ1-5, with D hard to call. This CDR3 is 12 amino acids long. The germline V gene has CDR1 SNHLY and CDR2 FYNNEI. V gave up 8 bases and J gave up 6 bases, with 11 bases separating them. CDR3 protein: CASGPFSQPQHF. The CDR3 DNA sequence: TGTGCCAGCGGTCCCTTTAGTCAGCCCCAGCATTTT. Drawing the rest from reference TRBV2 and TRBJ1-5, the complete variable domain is EPEVTQTPSHQVTQMGQEVILRCVPISNHLYFYWYRQILGQKVEFLVSFYNNEISEKSEIFDDQFSVERPDGSNFTLKIRSTKLEDSAMYFCASGPFSQPQHFGDGTRLSIL.

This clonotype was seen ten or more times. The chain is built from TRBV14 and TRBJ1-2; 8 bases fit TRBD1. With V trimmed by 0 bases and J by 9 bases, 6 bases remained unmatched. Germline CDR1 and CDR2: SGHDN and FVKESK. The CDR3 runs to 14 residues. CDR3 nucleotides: TGTGCCAGCAGCCAAGACAGGGGGCTAAGTCGCTACACCTTC. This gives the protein CASSQDRGLSRYTF.

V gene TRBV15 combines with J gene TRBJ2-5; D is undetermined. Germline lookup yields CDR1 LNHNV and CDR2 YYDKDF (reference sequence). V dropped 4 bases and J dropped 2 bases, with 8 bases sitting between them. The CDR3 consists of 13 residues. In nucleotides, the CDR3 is TGTGCCACCAGCATGAGCTTTCAAGAGACCCAGTACTTC. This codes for CATSMSFQETQYF.

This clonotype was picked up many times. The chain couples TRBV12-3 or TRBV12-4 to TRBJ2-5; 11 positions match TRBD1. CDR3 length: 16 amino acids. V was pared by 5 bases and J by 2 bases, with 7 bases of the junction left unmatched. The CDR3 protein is CASSPGQGAVQETQYF. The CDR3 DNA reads TGTGCCAGCAGTCCCGGACAGGGGGCGGTTCAAGAGACCCAGTACTTC.

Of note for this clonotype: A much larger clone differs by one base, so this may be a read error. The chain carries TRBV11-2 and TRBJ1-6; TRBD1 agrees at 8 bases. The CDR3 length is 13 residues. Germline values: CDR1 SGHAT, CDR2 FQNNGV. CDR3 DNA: TGTGCGTCGCGACAGGGGTCCGAATCACCCCTCCACTTT. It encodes CASRQGSESPLHF.

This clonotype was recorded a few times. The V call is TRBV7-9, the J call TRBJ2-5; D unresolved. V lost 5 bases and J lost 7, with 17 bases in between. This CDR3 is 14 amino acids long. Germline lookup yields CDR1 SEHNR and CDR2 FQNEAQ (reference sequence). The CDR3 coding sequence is TGTGCCAGCAGCCCAGAAAGGACCCCGCGGACCCAGTACTTC. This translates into CASSPERTPRTQYF.

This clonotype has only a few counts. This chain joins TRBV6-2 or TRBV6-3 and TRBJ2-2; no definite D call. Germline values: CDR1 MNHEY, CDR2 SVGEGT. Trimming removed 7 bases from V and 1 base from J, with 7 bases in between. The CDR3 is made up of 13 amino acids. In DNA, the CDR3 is TGTGCCAGCATCCGGAGGAACACCGGGGAGCTGTTTTTT. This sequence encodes CASIRRNTGELFF.

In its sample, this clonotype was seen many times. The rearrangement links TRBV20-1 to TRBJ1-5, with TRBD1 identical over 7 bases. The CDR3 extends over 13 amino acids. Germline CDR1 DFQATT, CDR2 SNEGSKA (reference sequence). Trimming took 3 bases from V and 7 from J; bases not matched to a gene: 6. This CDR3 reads CSASLQGNQPQHF. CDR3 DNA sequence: TGCAGTGCTAGCTTACAGGGGAACCAGCCCCAGCATTTT.

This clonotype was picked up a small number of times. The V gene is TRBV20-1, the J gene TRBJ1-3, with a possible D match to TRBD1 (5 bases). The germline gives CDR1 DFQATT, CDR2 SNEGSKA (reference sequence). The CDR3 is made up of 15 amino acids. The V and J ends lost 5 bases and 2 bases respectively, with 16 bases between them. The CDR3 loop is CSAPTRALTGNTIYF. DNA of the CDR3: TGCAGTGCTCCTACCAGGGCTTTGACTGGAAACACCATATATTTT.

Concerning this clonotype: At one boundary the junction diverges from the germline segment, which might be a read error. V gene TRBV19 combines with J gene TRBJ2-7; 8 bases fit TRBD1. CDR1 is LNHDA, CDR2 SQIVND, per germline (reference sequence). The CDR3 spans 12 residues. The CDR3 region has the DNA TGTGCCAGCAGTTTTCTCGGCGGACAGGGTATTTTC. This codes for CASSFLGGQGIF. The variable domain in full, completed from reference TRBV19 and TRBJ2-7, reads DGGITQSPKYLFRKEGQNVTLSCEQNLNHDAMYWYRQDPGQGLRLIYYSQIVNDFQKGDIAEGYSVSREKKESFPLTVTSAQKNPTAFYLCASSFLGGQGIFGPGTRLTVT.

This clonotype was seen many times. The CDR3: CSTRDVLGLYF. For the CDR3, the DNA is TGCAGCACCCGGGACGTCCTCGGCCTGTACTTC. The chain recombines TRBV29-1 with TRBJ2-7, with D perhaps matching TRBD1 or TRBD2 (5 bases each). The CDR3 covers 11 residues. Between the trimmed V and J ends, which lost 8 bases and 12 bases, there was a span of 20 bases. CDR1 is SQVTM and CDR2 is ANQGSEA in the germline V gene.

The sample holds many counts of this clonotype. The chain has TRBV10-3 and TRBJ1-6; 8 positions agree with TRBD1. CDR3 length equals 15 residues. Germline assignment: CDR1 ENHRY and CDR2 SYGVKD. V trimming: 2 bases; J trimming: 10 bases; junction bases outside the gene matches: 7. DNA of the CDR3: TGTGCCATCAGTGAGCGAGGACAGGGCGGATCACCCCTCCACTTT. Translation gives CAISERGQGGSPLHF.

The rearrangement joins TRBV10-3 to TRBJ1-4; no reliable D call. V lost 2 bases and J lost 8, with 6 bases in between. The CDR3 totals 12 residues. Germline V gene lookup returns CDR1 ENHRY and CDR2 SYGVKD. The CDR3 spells CAISEMGEKLFF. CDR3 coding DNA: TGTGCCATCAGTGAGATGGGGGAAAAACTGTTTTTT.

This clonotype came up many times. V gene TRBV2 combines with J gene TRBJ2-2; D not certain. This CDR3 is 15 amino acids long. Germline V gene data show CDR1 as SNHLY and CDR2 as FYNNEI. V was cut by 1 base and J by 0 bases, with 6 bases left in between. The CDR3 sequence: CASSEVRANTGELFF. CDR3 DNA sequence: TGTGCCAGCAGTGAAGTGCGCGCGAACACCGGGGAGCTGTTTTTT.

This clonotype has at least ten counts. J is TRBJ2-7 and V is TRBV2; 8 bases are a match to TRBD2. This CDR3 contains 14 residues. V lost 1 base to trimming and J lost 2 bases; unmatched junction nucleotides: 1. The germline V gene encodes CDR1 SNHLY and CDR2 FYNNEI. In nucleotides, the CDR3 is TGTGCCAGCAGTGAAGGGGGACTAGCCTACGAGCAGTACTTC. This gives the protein CASSEGGLAYEQYF.

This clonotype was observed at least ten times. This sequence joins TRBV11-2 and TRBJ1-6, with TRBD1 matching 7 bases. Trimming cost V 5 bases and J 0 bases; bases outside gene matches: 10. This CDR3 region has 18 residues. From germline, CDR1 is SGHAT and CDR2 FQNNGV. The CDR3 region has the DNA TGTGCCAGCAGCCTGTCCTACAGGGGTAGCTCCTATAATTCACCCCTCCACTTT. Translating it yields CASSLSYRGSSYNSPLHF.

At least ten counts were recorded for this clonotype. CDR3 nucleotide sequence: TGTGCCAGCAGCTTAATGGGAAGAGGCAATCAGCCCCAGCATTTT. Its protein is CASSLMGRGNQPQHF. The chain combines TRBV7-2 with TRBJ1-5; no definite D call. V shed 2 bases and J shed 2 bases, with 10 bases lying between them. This CDR3 spans 15 amino acids. In germline, CDR1 is SGHTA, CDR2 FQGNSA. Based on the CDR3 plus reference TRBV7-2 and TRBJ1-5, the full variable domain is GAGVSQSPSNKVTEKGKDVELRCDPISGHTALYWYRQSLGQGLEFLIYFQGNSAPDKSGLPSDRFSAERTGGSVSTLTIQRTQQEDSAVYLCASSLMGRGNQPQHFGDGTRLSIL.

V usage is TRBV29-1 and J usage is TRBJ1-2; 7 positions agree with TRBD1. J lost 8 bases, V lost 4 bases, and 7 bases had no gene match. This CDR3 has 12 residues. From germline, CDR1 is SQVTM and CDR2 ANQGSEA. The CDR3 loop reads CSVGAWGQGYTF. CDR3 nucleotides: TGCAGCGTTGGAGCCTGGGGACAGGGCTACACCTTC.

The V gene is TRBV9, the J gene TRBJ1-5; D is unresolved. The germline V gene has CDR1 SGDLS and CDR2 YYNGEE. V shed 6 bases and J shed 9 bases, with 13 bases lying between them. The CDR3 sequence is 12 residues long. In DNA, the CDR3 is TGTGCCAGCACTTCTCCCCCCCGGCCCCAGCATTTT. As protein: CASTSPPRPQHF.

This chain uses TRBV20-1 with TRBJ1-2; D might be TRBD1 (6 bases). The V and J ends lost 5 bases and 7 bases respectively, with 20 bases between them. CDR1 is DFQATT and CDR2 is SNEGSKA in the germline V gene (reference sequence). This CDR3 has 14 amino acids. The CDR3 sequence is CSAGRQAIKGGYTF. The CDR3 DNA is TGCAGTGCTGGTCGACAGGCCATTAAAGGTGGCTACACCTTC.

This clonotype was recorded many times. The CDR3 nucleotides read TGTGCCAGCAGCTTAGAACCCACAGGGCGAACCGGGGAGCTGTTTTTT. Its translation is CASSLEPTGRTGELFF. This chain joins TRBV7-6 and TRBJ2-2; the D gene is possibly TRBD1 (6 bases). The V end lost 1 base, the J end lost 5 bases, and 14 bases lay between the germline ends. The CDR3 contains 16 residues. Germline CDR1 SGHVS, CDR2 FNYEAQ.